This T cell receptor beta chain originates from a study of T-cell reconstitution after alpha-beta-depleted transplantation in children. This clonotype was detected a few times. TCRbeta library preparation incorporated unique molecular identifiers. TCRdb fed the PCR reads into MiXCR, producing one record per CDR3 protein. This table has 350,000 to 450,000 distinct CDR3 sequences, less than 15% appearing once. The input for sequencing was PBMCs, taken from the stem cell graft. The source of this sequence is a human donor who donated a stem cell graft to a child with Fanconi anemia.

In DNA, the CDR3 is TGTGCCAGCAGCTTAATTTGGTTCGGCGGGGGGCAAGAGACCCAGTACTTC. It translates to CASSLIWFGGGQETQYF. The gene calls are TRBV7-9 and TRBJ2-5; TRBD2 matches 8 bases. The CDR3 has 17 amino acids. Germline CDR1 reads SEHNR; CDR2 reads FQNEAQ (reference sequence). V dropped 2 bases and J dropped 2; count of bases not matched to a gene: 10.